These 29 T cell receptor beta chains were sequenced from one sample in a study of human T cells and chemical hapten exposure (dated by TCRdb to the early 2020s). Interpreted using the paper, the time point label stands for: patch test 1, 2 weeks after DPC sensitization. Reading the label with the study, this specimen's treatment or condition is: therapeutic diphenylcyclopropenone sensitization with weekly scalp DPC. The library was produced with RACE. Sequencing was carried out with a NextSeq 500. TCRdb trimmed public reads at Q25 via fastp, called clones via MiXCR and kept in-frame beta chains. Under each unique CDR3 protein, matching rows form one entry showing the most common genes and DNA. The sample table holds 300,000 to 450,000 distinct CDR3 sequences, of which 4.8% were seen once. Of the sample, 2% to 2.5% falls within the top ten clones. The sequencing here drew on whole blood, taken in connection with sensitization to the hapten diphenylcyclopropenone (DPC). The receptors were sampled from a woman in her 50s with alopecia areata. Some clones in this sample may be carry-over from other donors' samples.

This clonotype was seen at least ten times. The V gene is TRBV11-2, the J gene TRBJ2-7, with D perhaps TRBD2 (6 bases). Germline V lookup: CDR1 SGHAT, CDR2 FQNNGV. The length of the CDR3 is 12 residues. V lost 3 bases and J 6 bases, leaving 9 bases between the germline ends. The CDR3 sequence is CASSLEGPEQYF. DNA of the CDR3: TGTGCCAGCAGCTTGGAGGGGCCCGAGCAGTACTTC.

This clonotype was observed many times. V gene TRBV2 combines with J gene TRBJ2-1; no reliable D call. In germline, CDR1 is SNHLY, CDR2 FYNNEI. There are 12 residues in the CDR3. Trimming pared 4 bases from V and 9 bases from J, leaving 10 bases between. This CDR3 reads CASSVRGGEQFF. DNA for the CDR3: TGTGCCAGCAGTGTCCGAGGCGGTGAGCAGTTCTTC.

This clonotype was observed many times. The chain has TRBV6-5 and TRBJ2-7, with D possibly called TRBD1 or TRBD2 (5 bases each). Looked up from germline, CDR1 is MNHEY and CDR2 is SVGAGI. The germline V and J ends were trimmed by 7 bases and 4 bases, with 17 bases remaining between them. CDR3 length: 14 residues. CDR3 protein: CASTPGVEGYEQYF. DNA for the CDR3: TGTGCCAGCACCCCGGGTGTCGAGGGGTACGAGCAGTACTTC.

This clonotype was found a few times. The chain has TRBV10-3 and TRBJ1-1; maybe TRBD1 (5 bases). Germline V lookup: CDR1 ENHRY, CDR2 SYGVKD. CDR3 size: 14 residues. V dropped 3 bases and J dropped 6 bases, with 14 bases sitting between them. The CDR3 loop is CAISDGSKGAEAFF. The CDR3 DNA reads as TGTGCCATCAGTGACGGATCTAAAGGGGCTGAAGCTTTCTTT.

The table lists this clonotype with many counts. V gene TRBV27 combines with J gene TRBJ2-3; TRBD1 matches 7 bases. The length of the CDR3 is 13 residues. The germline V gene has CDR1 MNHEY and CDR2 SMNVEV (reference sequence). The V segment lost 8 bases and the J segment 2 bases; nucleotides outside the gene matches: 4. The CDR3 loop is CASFDRVTDTQYF. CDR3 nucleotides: TGTGCCAGCTTCGACAGGGTCACAGATACGCAGTATTTT.

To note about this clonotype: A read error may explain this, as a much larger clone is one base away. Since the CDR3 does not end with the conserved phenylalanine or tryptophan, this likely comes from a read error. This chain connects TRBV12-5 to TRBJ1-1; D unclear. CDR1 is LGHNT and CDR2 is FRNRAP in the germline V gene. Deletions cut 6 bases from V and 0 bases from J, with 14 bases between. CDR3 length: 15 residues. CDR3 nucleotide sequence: TGTGCTAGTGGCCCCTGGGGAAGAATGAACACTGAAGCTTTCTTA. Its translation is CASGPWGRMNTEAFL.

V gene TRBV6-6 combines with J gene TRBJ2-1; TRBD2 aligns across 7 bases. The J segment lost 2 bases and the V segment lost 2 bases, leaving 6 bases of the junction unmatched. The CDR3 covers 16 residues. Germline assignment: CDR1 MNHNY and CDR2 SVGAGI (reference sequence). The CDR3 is CASSYREREPYNEQFF. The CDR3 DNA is TGTGCCAGCAGTTACCGAGAGCGGGAACCCTACAATGAGCAGTTCTTC.

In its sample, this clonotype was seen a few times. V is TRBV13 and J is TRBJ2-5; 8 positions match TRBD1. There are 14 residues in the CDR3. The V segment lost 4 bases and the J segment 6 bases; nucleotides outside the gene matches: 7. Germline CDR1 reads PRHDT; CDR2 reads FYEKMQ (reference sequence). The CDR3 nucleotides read TGTGCCAGCAGCTCAGGACAGGGCGGACAGACCCAGTACTTC. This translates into CASSSGQGGQTQYF.

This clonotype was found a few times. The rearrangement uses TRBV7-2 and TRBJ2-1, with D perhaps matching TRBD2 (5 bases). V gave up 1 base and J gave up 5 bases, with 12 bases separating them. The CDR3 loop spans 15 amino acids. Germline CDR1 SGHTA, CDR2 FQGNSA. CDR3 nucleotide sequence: TGTGCCAGCAGCTTAGTCGAGGGAATGAACAATGAGCAGTTCTTC. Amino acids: CASSLVEGMNNEQFF.

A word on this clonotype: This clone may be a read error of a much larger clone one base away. The CDR3 sequence: CATSRVSDPEQYF. CDR3 DNA sequence: TGTGCCACCAGCAGAGTAAGTGACCCCGAGCAGTACTTC. The chain joins TRBV15 to TRBJ2-7; D gene ambiguous. Germline CDR1 LNHNV, CDR2 YYDKDF (reference sequence). Between the trimmed V and J ends, which lost 1 base and 6 bases, there was a span of 10 bases. CDR3 length: 13 residues.

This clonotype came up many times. Written as DNA, the CDR3 is TGTGCCAGCAGCGTAGGAGGGGCCGGGGAGCTGTTTTTT. Amino acids: CASSVGGAGELFF. The chain couples TRBV9 to TRBJ2-2; perhaps D is TRBD1 or TRBD2 (5 bases each). The CDR3 runs 13 residues. Germline assignment: CDR1 SGDLS and CDR2 YYNGEE. V lost 0 bases, J lost 6 bases, and 6 bases lay in between.

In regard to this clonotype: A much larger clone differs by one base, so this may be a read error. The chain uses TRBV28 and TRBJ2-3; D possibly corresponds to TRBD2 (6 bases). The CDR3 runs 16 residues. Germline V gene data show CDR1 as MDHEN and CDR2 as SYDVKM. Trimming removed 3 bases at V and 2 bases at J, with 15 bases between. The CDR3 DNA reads TGTGCCAGCAGTTTCCGGAGGGCGCGTTCCACAGATACGCAGTATTTT. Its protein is CASSFRRARSTDTQYF.

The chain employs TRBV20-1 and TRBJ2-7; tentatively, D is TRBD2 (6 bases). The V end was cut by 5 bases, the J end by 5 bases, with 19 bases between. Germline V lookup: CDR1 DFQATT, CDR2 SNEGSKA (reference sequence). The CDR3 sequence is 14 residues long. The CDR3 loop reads CSASGTFLLDEQYF. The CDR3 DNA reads TGCAGTGCTTCCGGGACTTTCCTTTTGGACGAGCAGTACTTC.

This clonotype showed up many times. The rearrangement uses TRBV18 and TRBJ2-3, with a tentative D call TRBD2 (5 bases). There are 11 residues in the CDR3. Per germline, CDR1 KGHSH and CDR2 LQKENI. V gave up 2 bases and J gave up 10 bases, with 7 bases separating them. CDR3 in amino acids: CASSPSGSQYF. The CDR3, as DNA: TGTGCCAGCTCACCATCGGGGTCGCAGTATTTT.

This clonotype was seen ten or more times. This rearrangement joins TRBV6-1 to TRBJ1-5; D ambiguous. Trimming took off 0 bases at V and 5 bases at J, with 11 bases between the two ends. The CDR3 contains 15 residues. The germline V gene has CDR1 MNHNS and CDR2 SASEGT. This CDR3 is CASSEAGGRHQPQHF. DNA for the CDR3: TGTGCCAGCAGTGAAGCGGGCGGTAGGCATCAGCCCCAGCATTTT.

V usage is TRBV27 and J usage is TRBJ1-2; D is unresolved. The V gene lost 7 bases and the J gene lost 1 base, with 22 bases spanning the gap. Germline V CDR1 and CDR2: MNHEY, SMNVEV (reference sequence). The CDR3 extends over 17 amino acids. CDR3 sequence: CASKVLTAADHNYGYTF. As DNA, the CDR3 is TGTGCCAGCAAGGTTCTTACGGCGGCGGATCATAACTATGGCTACACCTTC.

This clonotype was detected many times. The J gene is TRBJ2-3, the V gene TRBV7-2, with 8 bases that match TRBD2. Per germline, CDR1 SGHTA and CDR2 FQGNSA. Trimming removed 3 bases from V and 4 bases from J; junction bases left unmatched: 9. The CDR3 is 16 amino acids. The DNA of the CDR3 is TGTGCCAGCAGCTTCCTGAGCGGGAGAAACCCAGATACGCAGTATTTT. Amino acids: CASSFLSGRNPDTQYF.

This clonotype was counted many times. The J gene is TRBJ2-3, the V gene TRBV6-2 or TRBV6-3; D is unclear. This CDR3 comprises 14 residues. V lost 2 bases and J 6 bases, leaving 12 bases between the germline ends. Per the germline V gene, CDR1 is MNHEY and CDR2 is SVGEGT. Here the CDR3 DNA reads TGTGCCAGCAGTTACCCGACACGTGCTGATACGCAGTATTTT. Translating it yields CASSYPTRADTQYF.

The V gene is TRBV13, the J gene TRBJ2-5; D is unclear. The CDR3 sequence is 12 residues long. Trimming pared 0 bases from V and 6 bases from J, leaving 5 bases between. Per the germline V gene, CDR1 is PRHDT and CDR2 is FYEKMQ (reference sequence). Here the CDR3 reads CASSLGGQTQYF. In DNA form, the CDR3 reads TGTGCCAGCAGCTTAGGCGGACAGACCCAGTACTTC.

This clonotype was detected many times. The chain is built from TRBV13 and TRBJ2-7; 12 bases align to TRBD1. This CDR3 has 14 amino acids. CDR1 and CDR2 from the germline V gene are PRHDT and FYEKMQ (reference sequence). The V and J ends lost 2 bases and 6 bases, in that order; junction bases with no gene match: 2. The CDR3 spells CASSLPGQGAEQYF. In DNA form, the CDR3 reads TGTGCCAGCAGCTTACCGGGACAGGGGGCCGAGCAGTACTTC.

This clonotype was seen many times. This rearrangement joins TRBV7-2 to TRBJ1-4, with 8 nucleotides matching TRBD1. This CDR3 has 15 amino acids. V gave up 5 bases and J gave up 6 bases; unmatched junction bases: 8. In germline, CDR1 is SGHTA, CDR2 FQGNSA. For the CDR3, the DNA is TGTGCCAGCAGCATGAGACAGGGGAGGGATGAAAAACTGTTTTTT. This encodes CASSMRQGRDEKLFF.

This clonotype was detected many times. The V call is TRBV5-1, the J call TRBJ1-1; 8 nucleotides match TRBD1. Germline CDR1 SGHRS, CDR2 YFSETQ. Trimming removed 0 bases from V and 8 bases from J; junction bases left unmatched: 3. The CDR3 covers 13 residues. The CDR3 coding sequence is TGCGCCAGCAGCTTGGTGACAGGGGCCGAAGCTTTCTTT. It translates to CASSLVTGAEAFF.

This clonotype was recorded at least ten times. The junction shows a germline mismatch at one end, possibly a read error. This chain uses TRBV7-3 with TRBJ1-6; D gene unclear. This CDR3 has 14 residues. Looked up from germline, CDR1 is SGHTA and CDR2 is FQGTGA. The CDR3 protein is CASRFQLYSSPLHF. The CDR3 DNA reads TGTGCCAGCAGATTTCAGCTTTATAGTTCACCCCTCCACTTT.

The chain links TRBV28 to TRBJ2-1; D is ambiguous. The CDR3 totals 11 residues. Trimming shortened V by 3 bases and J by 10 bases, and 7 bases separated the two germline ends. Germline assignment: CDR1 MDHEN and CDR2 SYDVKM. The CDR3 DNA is TGTGCCAGCAGTTTTGCGGCAGAGCAGTTCTTC. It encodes CASSFAAEQFF.

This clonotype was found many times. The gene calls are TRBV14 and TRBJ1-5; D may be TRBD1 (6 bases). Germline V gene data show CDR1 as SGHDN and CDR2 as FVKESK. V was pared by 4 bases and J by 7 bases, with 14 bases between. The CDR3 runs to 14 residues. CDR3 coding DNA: TGTGCCAGCAGCCCTACAGGGATCCACCAGCCCCAGCATTTT. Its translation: CASSPTGIHQPQHF.

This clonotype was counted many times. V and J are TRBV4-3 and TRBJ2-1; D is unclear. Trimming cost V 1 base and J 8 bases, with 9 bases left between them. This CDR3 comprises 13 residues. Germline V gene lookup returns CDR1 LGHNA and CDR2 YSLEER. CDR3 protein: CASSQVPGDEQFF. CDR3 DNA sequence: TGCGCCAGCAGCCAAGTGCCGGGTGATGAGCAGTTCTTC.

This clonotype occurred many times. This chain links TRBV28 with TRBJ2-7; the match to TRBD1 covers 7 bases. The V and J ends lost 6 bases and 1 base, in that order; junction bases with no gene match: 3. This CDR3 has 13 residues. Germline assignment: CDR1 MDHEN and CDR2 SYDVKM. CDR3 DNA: TGTGCCAGCAGGACGGGACAGTCCTACGAGCAGTACTTC. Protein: CASRTGQSYEQYF.

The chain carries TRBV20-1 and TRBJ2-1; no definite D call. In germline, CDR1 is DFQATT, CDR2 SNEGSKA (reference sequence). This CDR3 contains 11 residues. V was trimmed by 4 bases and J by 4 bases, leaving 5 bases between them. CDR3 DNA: TGCAGTGCTATCTGGTACAATGAGCAGTTCTTC. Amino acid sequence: CSAIWYNEQFF.

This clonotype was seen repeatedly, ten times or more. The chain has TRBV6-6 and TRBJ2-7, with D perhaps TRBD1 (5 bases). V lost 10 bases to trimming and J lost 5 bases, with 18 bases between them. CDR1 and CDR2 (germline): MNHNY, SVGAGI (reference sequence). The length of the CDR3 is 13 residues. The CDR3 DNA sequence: TGTGCCACCCGTCAGGGAAGTCTGGACGAGCAGTACTTC. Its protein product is CATRQGSLDEQYF.